This TCR beta chain was identified during a study of cytomegalovirus exposure and HLA in healthy donors. 60 Vbeta and 13 Jbeta primers were used in PCR. The method was immunoSEQ multiplex PCR; TCRdb's version includes in-frame clones alone and lacks a portion of them. This table has tens of thousands of clones, approximately 78% appearing once. CDR3 size: 15 residues. Trimming took 3 bases from V and 4 from J; bases not matched to a gene: 5. CDR1 and CDR2 (germline): SGHDT, YYEEEE. The specimen sequenced was PBMCs. This clonotype originated in a man between 18 and 35 years old in good health and CMV-seronegative. The chain employs TRBV5-6 and TRBJ2-2; 8 bases align to TRBD2. The CDR3 protein is CASSSGLASTGELFF. CDR3 nucleotide sequence: TGTGCCAGCAGCTCCGGACTAGCTAGCACCGGGGAGCTGTTTTTT. Combining the CDR3 with reference TRBV5-6 and TRBJ2-2 gives the whole variable domain DAGVTQSPTHLIKTRGQQVTLRCSPKSGHDTVSWYQQALGQGPQFIFQYYEEEERQRGNFPDRFSGHQFPNYSSELNVNALLLGDSALYLCASSSGLASTGELFFGEGSRLTVL.